This TCR beta chain was found in a study of blood T cell repertoires in COVID-19. Study information: Specimens from acute and convalescent COVID-19 originated in the United States, Italy and Spain.

The CDR3 loop spans 13 amino acids. The germline CDR1 and CDR2 sequences are LGHDT and YNNKEL (reference sequence). With 4 bases clipped from V and 7 bases from J, the junction kept 6 bases outside the gene matches. The method was immunoSEQ multiplex PCR; TCRdb's version includes in-frame clones alone and lacks a portion of them. The sample consists of around 280,000 clones, roughly 90% of them appearing once. Seattle enrolled patients during active infection and tracked them longitudinally. Sequencing was done on a sample of peripheral blood. This chain connects TRBV3-1 (or the pseudogene TRBV3-2) to TRBJ1-2; 7 bases are shared with TRBD1. This clonotype originated in a woman in her 30s with COVID-19, enrolled during active disease. For the CDR3, the DNA is TGTGCCAGCAGCCTAGACAGGGCTCGTGGCTACACCTTC. As protein: CASSLDRARGYTF.